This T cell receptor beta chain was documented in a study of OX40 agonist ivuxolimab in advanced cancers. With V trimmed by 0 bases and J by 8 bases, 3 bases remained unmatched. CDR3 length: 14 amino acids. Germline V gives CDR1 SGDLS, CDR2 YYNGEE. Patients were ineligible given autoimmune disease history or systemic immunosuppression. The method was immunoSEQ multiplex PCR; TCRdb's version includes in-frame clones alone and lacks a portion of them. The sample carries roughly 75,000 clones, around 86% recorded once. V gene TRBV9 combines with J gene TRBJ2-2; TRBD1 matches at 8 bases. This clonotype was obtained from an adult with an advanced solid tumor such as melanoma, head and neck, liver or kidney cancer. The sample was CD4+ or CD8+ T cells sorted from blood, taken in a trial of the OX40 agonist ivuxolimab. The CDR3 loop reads CASSVGQGAGELFF. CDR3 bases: TGTGCCAGCAGCGTAGGCCAGGGGGCAGGGGAGCTGTTTTTT.